The 28 T cell receptor beta chains given below trace back to one sample, sequenced in a study of shared clonotypes between healthy human individuals (dated by TCRdb to 2019 to 2021). Libraries were built with the immunoSEQ multiplex PCR assay. Here the immuneACCESS table is served through TCRdb, limited to in-frame sequences with V and J called. Missing clones are a known gap in these copies; in checked studies unresolved V genes cover under half, and the rest lacks a known reason. The sample contains under 650,000 clones, 96% of them found a single time. The ten largest make up under 0.06% of the sample. Sequenced material: naive CD4+ T cells sorted from blood. In the paper's terms, the cell subset or site label means: CD45RA+ positively selected. The source is a young woman in good health.

The rearrangement links TRBV15 to TRBJ1-3; TRBD1 might be the D (5 bases). CDR1 LNHNV and CDR2 YYDKDF come from the germline V gene (reference sequence). CDR3 size: 18 residues. Trimming removed 5 bases from V and 3 bases from J, with 23 bases in between. The CDR3 coding sequence is TGTGCCACCAGCTCGATTATTATCGGGCAGGGATTTGGAAACACCATATATTTT. Amino acid sequence: CATSSIIIGQGFGNTIYF.

A remark on this clone: Other nucleotide sequences from this sample produce the same CDR3. The chain recombines TRBV11-2 with TRBJ1-1; D not certain. This CDR3 spans 13 amino acids. Germline V gene data show CDR1 as SGHAT and CDR2 as FQNNGV. The V and J ends lost 1 base and 0 bases respectively, with 3 bases between them. CDR3 region: CASSLGLNTEAFF. The CDR3 coding sequence is TGTGCCAGCAGCTTAGGGTTGAACACTGAAGCTTTCTTT.

The genes are TRBV7-2 and TRBJ2-3; D is undetermined. The CDR3 extends over 15 amino acids. Germline V CDR1 and CDR2: SGHTA, FQGNSA. V gave up 5 bases and J gave up 10 bases, with 22 bases separating them. The CDR3 sequence: CASSPWAQSSGAQYF. As DNA, the CDR3 is TGTGCCAGCAGCCCCTGGGCCCAGTCCTCCGGCGCGCAGTATTTT.

This chain links TRBV6-1 with TRBJ2-7; D is perhaps TRBD2 (5 bases). The CDR3 sequence is 15 residues long. The V gene's germline CDR1 is MNHNS and CDR2 SASEGT. V lost 6 bases and J 0 bases, leaving 15 bases between the germline ends. The DNA for the CDR3 is TGTGCCAGCAGCCAAGAGGGCGCTAGCTCCTACGAGCAGTACTTC. This encodes CASSQEGASSYEQYF.

The chain is built from TRBV27 and TRBJ1-2, with TRBD1 matching over 8 bases. Germline assignment: CDR1 MNHEY and CDR2 SMNVEV (reference sequence). The CDR3 has 14 residues. Germline trimming cut 4 bases from V and 4 bases from J; bases unmatched to any gene: 5. The CDR3 sequence: CASSSTGGGYGYTF. DNA for the CDR3: TGTGCCAGCAGTTCAACAGGGGGAGGCTATGGCTACACCTTC.

The rearrangement links TRBV18 to TRBJ2-3; D is unclear. The CDR3 consists of 12 residues. Germline assignment: CDR1 KGHSH and CDR2 LQKENI. Trimming removed 3 bases from V and 3 bases from J, with 4 bases in between. The CDR3 region is CASSPKTDTQYF. CDR3 DNA sequence: TGTGCCAGCTCACCCAAGACAGATACGCAGTATTTT.

The chain carries TRBV28 and TRBJ2-5; tentatively, D is TRBD2 (7 bases). V was shortened by 5 bases and J by 4 bases, with 20 bases between the two germline ends. Germline V lookup: CDR1 MDHEN, CDR2 SYDVKM. This CDR3 is 16 amino acids long. The CDR3 loop reads CASSLMGEGGVETQYF. CDR3 DNA sequence: TGTGCCAGCAGTCTCATGGGGGAGGGGGGAGTAGAGACCCAGTACTTC. The full variable domain, completed using reference TRBV28 and TRBJ2-5, is DVKVTQSSRYLVKRTGEKVFLECVQDMDHENMFWYRQDPGLGLRLIYFSYDVKMKEKGDIPEGYSVSREKKERFSLILESASTNQTSMYLCASSLMGEGGVETQYFGPGTRLLVL.

The V gene is TRBV5-1, the J gene TRBJ2-5, with D possibly TRBD1 on 5 matching bases. The end of the DNA is better explained by TRBJ2-7, so the J call may be wrong. CDR1 and CDR2 (germline): SGHRS, YFSETQ. The CDR3 loop spans 15 amino acids. The DNA for the CDR3 is TGCGCCAGCAGCCCCGGGCAGGGAATCTCCTACGAGCAGTACTTC. It is translated as CASSPGQGISYEQYF.

Here the CDR3 reads CASSHMTRLEETQYF. DNA of the CDR3: TGCGCCAGCAGCCATATGACTAGATTAGAAGAGACCCAGTACTTC. The gene calls are TRBV4-1 and TRBJ2-5, with TRBD2 as a possible D gene (6 bases). The CDR3 loop spans 15 amino acids. Trimming pared 3 bases from V and 3 bases from J, leaving 14 bases between. Germline CDR1 reads MGHRA; CDR2 reads YSYEKL.

The V gene is TRBV28, the J gene TRBJ2-7, with 10 bases fitting TRBD2. CDR1 MDHEN and CDR2 SYDVKM come from the germline V gene. The CDR3 is 15 amino acids. V trimming: 5 bases; J trimming: 5 bases; junction bases outside the gene matches: 9. DNA of the CDR3: TGTGCCAGCAGTCCATCCGGGACTAGCGTACACGAGCAGTACTTC. This codes for CASSPSGTSVHEQYF. The variable domain in full, completed from reference TRBV28 and TRBJ2-7, reads DVKVTQSSRYLVKRTGEKVFLECVQDMDHENMFWYRQDPGLGLRLIYFSYDVKMKEKGDIPEGYSVSREKKERFSLILESASTNQTSMYLCASSPSGTSVHEQYFGPGTRLTVT.

The rearrangement links TRBV13 to TRBJ2-1; 9 bases line up with TRBD2. Germline V lookup: CDR1 PRHDT, CDR2 FYEKMQ (reference sequence). The CDR3 contains 15 residues. Trimming cost V 6 bases and J 9 bases; bases outside gene matches: 12. The CDR3 DNA follows: TGTGCCAGCAGTCACACTAGCGGGCCCTGGGGTGAGCAGTTCTTC. The encoded protein is CASSHTSGPWGEQFF. The complete variable domain, with remaining parts taken from reference TRBV13 and TRBJ2-1, reads AAGVIQSPRHLIKEKRETATLKCYPIPRHDTVYWYQQGPGQDPQFLISFYEKMQSDKGSIPDRFSAQQFSDYHSELNMSSLELGDSALYFCASSHTSGPWGEQFFGPGTRLTVL.

The chain combines TRBV11-2 with TRBJ2-5, with 11 bases aligning to TRBD2. From germline, CDR1 is SGHAT and CDR2 FQNNGV. The junction had 7 bases not matched to a gene; V was cut back by 5 bases and J by 5 bases. The CDR3 is made up of 15 amino acids. The CDR3 is CASSRNSGRAETQYF. In DNA form, the CDR3 reads TGTGCCAGCAGCAGAAATAGCGGGAGGGCTGAGACCCAGTACTTC.

The chain uses TRBV5-1 and TRBJ2-7, with TRBD2 identical over 9 bases. CDR3 length: 14 residues. Germline V lookup: CDR1 SGHRS, CDR2 YFSETQ. The V segment lost 0 bases and the J segment 6 bases; nucleotides outside the gene matches: 4. CDR3 in amino acids: CASSLGGRAAEQYF. In DNA, the CDR3 is TGCGCCAGCAGCTTGGGCGGGAGGGCCGCCGAGCAGTACTTC.

This sequence joins TRBV11-2 and TRBJ2-1; 10 bases agree with TRBD2. Germline assignment: CDR1 SGHAT and CDR2 FQNNGV. Trimming cost V 4 bases and J 8 bases; bases outside gene matches: 5. The CDR3 is 14 residues long. This CDR3 is CASSSLAGIYEQFF. The DNA for the CDR3 is TGTGCCAGCAGCTCACTAGCGGGAATATATGAGCAGTTCTTC.

The V gene is TRBV6-5, the J gene TRBJ1-2; D is ambiguous. CDR1 and CDR2 from the germline V gene are MNHEY and SVGAGI. Trimming stripped 7 bases from V and 2 bases from J, with 14 bases between. The CDR3 is made up of 14 amino acids. The CDR3 is CASTTRERNYGYTF. The CDR3 DNA follows: TGTGCCAGCACCACCCGGGAGAGGAACTATGGCTACACCTTC.

This clone showed up just once. This rearrangement joins TRBV2 to TRBJ2-2; D ambiguous. Trimming took 5 bases from V and 7 from J, leaving 5 bases between them. This CDR3 is 11 amino acids long. Germline loops: CDR1 SNHLY, CDR2 FYNNEI. The CDR3 is CASSFRGELFF. DNA of the CDR3: TGTGCCAGCAGTTTCCGCGGGGAGCTGTTTTTT.

The chain joins TRBV18 to TRBJ1-2; no definite D call. The CDR3 has 15 amino acids. Trimming removed 1 base from V and 0 bases from J, with 9 bases in between. The germline gives CDR1 KGHSH, CDR2 LQKENI. The CDR3 DNA follows: TGTGCCAGCTCACCACGTAGGTCCACTAACTATGGCTACACCTTC. Protein: CASSPRRSTNYGYTF.

J is TRBJ2-1 and V is TRBV6-7; 12 bases fit TRBD2. Being an ORF, TRBV6-7 has a function that is uncertain. J lost 6 bases, V lost 4 bases, and 13 bases had no gene match. The CDR3 has 18 amino acids. The CDR3 spells CASSWKPWTSGTGNEQFF. The CDR3, as DNA: TGTGCCAGCAGTTGGAAACCCTGGACTAGCGGGACAGGCAATGAGCAGTTCTTC.

J is TRBJ1-1 and V is TRBV5-8, with D perhaps TRBD1 (5 bases). The length of the CDR3 is 15 residues. In germline, CDR1 is SGHTS, CDR2 YDEGEE. Trimming cost V 4 bases and J 0 bases, with 13 bases left between them. CDR3 nucleotide sequence: TGTGCCAGCAGCCAAGACAGATTAATGAACACTGAAGCTTTCTTT. Protein product: CASSQDRLMNTEAFF.

This chain uses TRBV5-1 with TRBJ2-5; no clear D. Germline V CDR1 and CDR2: SGHRS, YFSETQ. The V and J ends lost 3 bases and 3 bases respectively, with 12 bases between them. The CDR3 loop spans 14 amino acids. CDR3 in DNA: TGCGCCAGCAGCTGGGCGTCACTCGAAGAGACCCAGTACTTC. The encoded protein is CASSWASLEETQYF.

The V gene is TRBV19, the J gene TRBJ2-7; D gene unclear. The CDR3 has 14 amino acids. V lost 1 base to trimming and J lost 0 bases, with 7 bases between them. The germline V gene has CDR1 LNHDA and CDR2 SQIVND (reference sequence). The CDR3 nucleotides are TGTGCCAGTAGTATAGGCTTCAACTCCTACGAGCAGTACTTC. This codes for CASSIGFNSYEQYF.

The chain has TRBV19 and TRBJ2-1; 7 bases are shared with TRBD2. Germline CDR1 reads LNHDA; CDR2 reads SQIVND (reference sequence). V dropped 3 bases and J dropped 4; count of bases not matched to a gene: 9. The CDR3 is made up of 16 amino acids. CDR3 loop: CASSIPSGVGYNEQFF. CDR3 in DNA: TGTGCCAGTAGTATCCCAAGCGGGGTCGGATACAATGAGCAGTTCTTC.

This clone was counted a single time. This chain joins TRBV7-7 and TRBJ2-3, with D unclear. CDR1 is SSHAT and CDR2 is FNYEAQ in the germline V gene (reference sequence). The CDR3 extends over 15 amino acids. Trimming took off 1 base at V and 0 bases at J, with 8 bases between the two ends. CDR3 sequence (DNA): TGTGCCAGCAGCTTAGAGGCTGGGAGCACAGATACGCAGTATTTT. As protein: CASSLEAGSTDTQYF.

The chain uses TRBV27 and TRBJ2-7; D gene uncertain. Looked up from germline, CDR1 is MNHEY and CDR2 is SMNVEV (reference sequence). V lost 5 bases, J lost 2 bases, and 16 bases lay in between. The CDR3 is made up of 15 amino acids. CDR3 DNA: TGTGCCAGCAGTCCCGACCCCGGGCCGACCTACGAGCAGTACTTC. Translation gives CASSPDPGPTYEQYF.

The V call is TRBV2, the J call TRBJ2-2; 8 bases fit TRBD1. The CDR3 is 16 amino acids. Trimming at V came to 6 bases and at J to 3 bases, leaving 9 bases not matched to a gene. Germline lookup yields CDR1 SNHLY and CDR2 FYNNEI. In DNA form, the CDR3 reads TGTGCCAGCAGGAAACAGGGGGTCTGGGACACCGGGGAGCTGTTTTTT. Amino acid sequence: CASRKQGVWDTGELFF.

The rearrangement uses TRBV28 and TRBJ1-2; D call uncertain. The germline V gene encodes CDR1 MDHEN and CDR2 SYDVKM. CDR3 length equals 13 residues. V shed 1 base and J shed 3 bases, with 6 bases lying between them. The CDR3 coding sequence is TGTGCCAGCAGTTTATTCGTGGACTATGGCTACACCTTC. Translating it yields CASSLFVDYGYTF.

The chain has TRBV27 and TRBJ2-1; D is perhaps TRBD1 or TRBD2 (6 bases each). Trimming shortened V by 5 bases and J by 1 base, and 15 bases separated the two germline ends. The germline CDR1 and CDR2 sequences are MNHEY and SMNVEV (reference sequence). This CDR3 is built from 16 residues. The DNA of the CDR3 is TGTGCCAGCAGTAACCATAGGGGGAGGTCCTACAATGAGCAGTTCTTC. Translated: CASSNHRGRSYNEQFF.

This chain connects TRBV29-1 to TRBJ2-5, with 11 nucleotides matching TRBD2. The J call may not be correct, given that the DNA end is closer to TRBJ2-7. CDR3 length: 13 residues. CDR1 and CDR2 (germline): SQVTM, ANQGSEA. The CDR3 protein is CSVAPGLAAEQYF. CDR3 in DNA: TGCAGCGTAGCACCGGGACTAGCGGCCGAGCAGTACTTC.